These 23 T cell receptor beta chains were all obtained from the same sample, sequenced in a study of blood T cell repertoires in COVID-19. Method: immunoSEQ multiplex PCR; TCRdb's copy keeps in-frame clones and lacks some. The sample has fewer than 250,000 clones, over 80% seen once; the top ten hold under 3%. The sample comprised peripheral blood. The source of these receptors is a woman in her 70s with active or convalescent COVID-19.

This clone came up many times. The gene calls are TRBV3-1 (or the pseudogene TRBV3-2) and TRBJ1-5; a possible D gene is TRBD1 (6 bases). Trimming took off 0 bases at V and 3 bases at J, with 12 bases between the two ends. The CDR3 has 16 residues. CDR1 is LGHDT and CDR2 is YNNKEL in the germline V gene (reference sequence). The CDR3 nucleotides read TGTGCCAGCAGCCAAGATGAGGGGGAAGACAATCAGCCCCAGCATTTT. Its protein is CASSQDEGEDNQPQHF.

The DNA of the CDR3 is TGTGCCAGCAAATACACCAGGGTGGAAAGTCAGCCCCAGCATTTT. Protein sequence: CASKYTRVESQPQHF. The rearrangement uses TRBV6-5 and TRBJ1-5; D may be TRBD1 (5 bases). The V end lost 7 bases, the J end lost 6 bases, and 19 bases lay between the germline ends. Germline V CDR1 and CDR2: MNHEY, SVGAGI. The CDR3 is 15 amino acids.

The rearrangement links TRBV3-1 (or the pseudogene TRBV3-2) to TRBJ2-5, with TRBD2 matching over 12 bases. CDR1 and CDR2 from the germline V gene are LGHDT and YNNKEL (reference sequence). The length of the CDR3 is 17 residues. The V gene end was trimmed by 3 bases and the J gene end by 2 bases; junction bases not matched to a gene: 7. DNA for the CDR3: TGTGCCAGCAGCCAGAGGACTAGCGGGGTAGGGCAAGAGACCCAGTACTTC. Encoded protein: CASSQRTSGVGQETQYF.

The chain uses TRBV19 and TRBJ1-2; the match to TRBD1 covers 7 bases. This CDR3 is built from 16 residues. With 5 bases clipped from V and 0 bases from J, the junction kept 9 bases outside the gene matches. The germline gives CDR1 LNHDA, CDR2 SQIVND (reference sequence). CDR3 region: CASSARGTAANYGYTF. In DNA, the CDR3 is TGTGCCAGTAGTGCTCGTGGGACAGCAGCTAACTATGGCTACACCTTC.

V and J are TRBV7-8 and TRBJ1-5, with TRBD1 as a possible D gene (6 bases). This CDR3 comprises 15 residues. Trimming pared 5 bases from V and 7 bases from J, leaving 18 bases between. CDR1 is SGHVS and CDR2 is FQNEAQ in the germline V gene. The CDR3: CASSRPAGAGQPQHF. The CDR3 bases are TGTGCCAGCAGCCGCCCCGCGGGGGCAGGACAGCCCCAGCATTTT.

This clone was counted a few times. The gene calls are TRBV5-4 and TRBJ1-2; no clear D gene. The germline CDR1 and CDR2 sequences are SGHNT and YYREEE (reference sequence). V was cut by 6 bases and J by 8 bases, with 23 bases left in between. This CDR3 comprises 15 residues. The CDR3 spells CASIVTGGRGEGYTF. The CDR3 DNA sequence: TGTGCCAGCATTGTGACCGGCGGTCGGGGAGAAGGCTACACCTTC.

The chain combines TRBV7-2 with TRBJ1-2, with D hard to call. The CDR3 contains 14 residues. V lost 2 bases to trimming and J lost 9 bases, with 16 bases between them. From germline, CDR1 is SGHTA and CDR2 FQGNSA. The CDR3 DNA reads as TGTGCCAGCAGCTTATCCAGGCAACAAGAACGCTACACCTTC. It specifies CASSLSRQQERYTF.

This chain connects TRBV19 to TRBJ1-5; 8 nucleotides agree with TRBD1. Losses at the gene ends were 3 bases for V and 6 bases for J; bases not matched to a gene: 7. Germline CDR1 is LNHDA and CDR2 is SQIVND (reference sequence). The CDR3 contains 15 residues. The CDR3 here is CASSISGQGAQPQHF. The CDR3, as DNA: TGTGCCAGTAGTATCTCCGGACAGGGTGCTCAGCCCCAGCATTTT.

This clone was seen a handful of times. The chain couples TRBV19 to TRBJ1-3; TRBD1 aligns across 7 bases. V lost 7 bases to trimming and J lost 5 bases; unmatched junction nucleotides: 5. This CDR3 has 13 amino acids. Germline lookup yields CDR1 LNHDA and CDR2 SQIVND (reference sequence). CDR3 DNA: TGTGCCAGTACTCCGGGACAGAGAAACACCATATATTTT. This codes for CASTPGQRNTIYF. The entire variable domain, with the rest obtained from reference TRBV19 and TRBJ1-3, is as follows: DGGITQSPKYLFRKEGQNVTLSCEQNLNHDAMYWYRQDPGQGLRLIYYSQIVNDFQKGDIAEGYSVSREKKESFPLTVTSAQKNPTAFYLCASTPGQRNTIYFGEGSWLTVV.

V and J are TRBV6-4 and TRBJ2-2, with TRBD2 identical over 13 bases. Germline CDR1 is MRHNA and CDR2 is SNTAGT. Trimming at V came to 6 bases and at J to 4 bases, leaving 8 bases not matched to a gene. The CDR3 loop spans 17 amino acids. The CDR3 protein is CASSRLAGGSLTGELFF. Written as DNA, the CDR3 is TGTGCCAGCAGCCGACTAGCGGGGGGTTCTCTCACCGGGGAGCTGTTTTTT.

The rearrangement links TRBV5-1 to TRBJ1-2, with 9 bases matching TRBD1. This CDR3 comprises 13 residues. The trim removed 0 bases at V and 11 bases at J, leaving 5 bases unmatched. Germline values: CDR1 SGHRS, CDR2 YFSETQ. CDR3 amino acids: CASSLAGTGIYTF. The CDR3 nucleotides read TGCGCCAGCAGCTTGGCGGGGACAGGGATATACACCTTC.

Turning to this clone: A read error may produce the germline difference seen at one junction end. The chain has TRBV7-2 and TRBJ1-1; D perhaps matches TRBD1 (6 bases). The CDR3 is made up of 13 amino acids. Germline V gene data show CDR1 as SGHTA and CDR2 as FQGNSA. CDR3: CASSLDGGGGSGF. The CDR3 DNA is TGTGCCAGCAGCTTAGATGGGGGGGGCGGGAGCGGCTTT.

This chain links TRBV19 with TRBJ1-5, with 7 bases matching TRBD1. Germline assignment: CDR1 LNHDA and CDR2 SQIVND (reference sequence). With V trimmed by 3 bases and J by 7 bases, 6 bases remained unmatched. The CDR3 runs 14 residues. This CDR3 is CASSIFDRAQPQHF. CDR3 nucleotide sequence: TGTGCCAGTAGTATCTTCGACAGGGCCCAGCCCCAGCATTTT. Complete variable domain (other parts from reference TRBV19 and TRBJ1-5): DGGITQSPKYLFRKEGQNVTLSCEQNLNHDAMYWYRQDPGQGLRLIYYSQIVNDFQKGDIAEGYSVSREKKESFPLTVTSAQKNPTAFYLCASSIFDRAQPQHFGDGTRLSIL.

The table lists this clone with a few counts. This rearrangement joins TRBV6-5 to TRBJ1-1, with D perhaps matching TRBD1 (5 bases). In germline, CDR1 is MNHEY, CDR2 SVGAGI. CDR3 length: 14 amino acids. Trimming took 10 bases from V and 1 from J, leaving 16 bases between them. This chain's CDR3 is CATQLDRQNTEAFF. The CDR3 nucleotides are TGTGCCACACAACTCGACAGACAGAACACTGAAGCTTTCTTT.

V usage is TRBV5-1 and J usage is TRBJ2-7, with 10 positions matching TRBD1. Per the germline V gene, CDR1 is SGHRS and CDR2 is YFSETQ. The V segment lost 3 bases and the J segment 3 bases; nucleotides outside the gene matches: 9. The CDR3 runs to 16 residues. The DNA of the CDR3 is TGCGCCAGCAGCTATGATCCGGGACAGGGGTTCTACGAGCAGTACTTC. Protein product: CASSYDPGQGFYEQYF.

The rearrangement joins TRBV29-1 to TRBJ1-2, with 7 positions matching TRBD1. CDR1 and CDR2 from the germline V gene are SQVTM and ANQGSEA. The CDR3 is 15 amino acids. The V and J ends lost 1 base and 0 bases, in that order; junction bases with no gene match: 5. The CDR3 reads CSVEGGDRSNYGYTF. In nucleotides, the CDR3 is TGCAGCGTTGAAGGGGGGGACAGATCTAACTATGGCTACACCTTC. The full variable domain, with the rest looked up from reference TRBV29-1 and TRBJ1-2, is SAVISQKPSRDICQRGTSLTIQCQVDSQVTMMFWYRQQPGQSLTLIATANQGSEATYESGFVIDKFPISRPNLTFSTLTVSNMSPEDSSIYLCSVEGGDRSNYGYTFGSGTRLTVV.

Comment on this clone: The junction shows a germline mismatch at one end, possibly a read error. This sequence joins TRBV27 and TRBJ2-6; 9 bases align to TRBD1. The CDR3 is 21 residues long. Germline V gene sequence: CDR1 MNHEY, CDR2 SMNVEV (reference sequence). The CDR3 nucleotides are TGTGCCAGCAGTTCCGACAGGGGGGCGGATTTTACTAGATCTGTGGCCAACGTCCTGACTTTC. This translates into CASSSDRGADFTRSVANVLTF.

V and J are TRBV4-2 and TRBJ1-2, with a tentative D call TRBD1 (5 bases). Germline assignment: CDR1 LGHNA and CDR2 YNFKEQ. The V and J ends lost 0 bases and 8 bases respectively, with 13 bases between them. The CDR3 loop spans 14 amino acids. CDR3 DNA sequence: TGTGCCAGCAGCCAAGATCAGGGCTGGGGCGGCTACACCTTC. This codes for CASSQDQGWGGYTF.

Only a few counts were recorded for this clone. The chain carries TRBV30 and TRBJ2-5; the match to TRBD2 covers 8 bases. Trimming cost V 0 bases and J 3 bases; bases outside gene matches: 6. The CDR3 spans 15 residues. In germline, CDR1 is GTSNPN, CDR2 SVGIG (reference sequence). CDR3 protein: CAWSVVQRGKETQYF. The CDR3 DNA reads as TGTGCCTGGAGTGTTGTCCAGCGGGGGAAAGAGACCCAGTACTTC.

The rearrangement links TRBV19 to TRBJ1-5; possibly TRBD1 for D (5 bases). The ends were cut back, 7 bases at V and 7 bases at J, with 11 bases in the middle. In germline, CDR1 is LNHDA, CDR2 SQIVND (reference sequence). The CDR3 is 12 amino acids. The DNA for the CDR3 is TGTGCCAGTACAGACAGATACCAGCCCCAGCATTTT. This encodes CASTDRYQPQHF.

The chain links TRBV11-2 to TRBJ2-7; D is ambiguous. V was pared by 0 bases and J by 1 base, with 4 bases between. Germline V gives CDR1 SGHAT, CDR2 FQNNGV. The CDR3 spans 13 residues. This CDR3 reads CASSLDRSYEQYF. The CDR3 nucleotides read TGTGCCAGCAGCTTAGACCGGTCCTACGAGCAGTACTTC.

The chain combines TRBV5-5 with TRBJ2-4, with 8 bases aligning to TRBD1. Germline CDR1 reads SGHKS; CDR2 reads YYEKEE (reference sequence). The CDR3 totals 15 residues. The trim removed 4 bases at V and 5 bases at J, leaving 8 bases unmatched. The CDR3 DNA reads as TGTGCCAGCAGCCTAGCCGGGACAGGCGAAAACATTCAGTACTTC. Encoded protein: CASSLAGTGENIQYF.

The genes are TRBV10-3 and TRBJ1-5; TRBD1 might be the D (5 bases). The CDR3 consists of 12 residues. CDR1 ENHRY and CDR2 SYGVKD come from the germline V gene. V was clipped by 8 bases and J by 7 bases, with 12 bases between them. The CDR3 DNA sequence: TGTGCCATCTCTGGGGGGGAACAGCCCCAGCATTTT. This translates into CAISGGEQPQHF.